This is a list of T cell receptor beta chains from one sample in a study of blood T cell repertoires in COVID-19. The repertoire was sequenced with immunoSEQ multiplex PCR; TCRdb's copy has only in-frame clones and lacks some. Of about 150,000 clones listed, around 84% are singletons. Sequenced material: peripheral blood. The receptors shown here come from a human donor with acute or convalescent COVID-19. The donor label of this sample is uncertain. The CDR3 runs from the conserved cysteine through the conserved F or W.

>TRBV5-1
CASSLASGTGVYEQYF
>TRBV6-2/TRBV6-3
CASSKPRRGLETQYF
>TRBV7-3
CASSPSRQGELFF
>TRBV5-5
CASSLTGHQETQYF
>TRBV27
CASSLRFVTGSIYEQYF
>TRBV18
CASSPPGQGKNEQYF
>TRBV11-2
CASSLAFHEQYF
>TRBV27
CASSPRTTRASEQFF
>TRBV7-9
CASSLVGGGGEKLFF
>TRBV18
CASSRTSGGNEQFF
>TRBV10-2
CASSLSGRSISGELFF
>TRBV30
CAWSDNPYYEQYF
>TRBV7-2
CASSSDRVEAFF
>TRBV3-1/TRBV3-2
CASSPRGSNQPQHF
>TRBV7-2
CASSKGGGKTTEAFF
>TRBV18
CASSPLEGNTIYF
>TRBV2
CASSEGTDNEQFF
>TRBV23-1
CASSQPDRGYDTEAFF
>TRBV7-2
CASSPTGNRYGYTF
>TRBV5-1
CASSSTGGNTEAFF
>TRBV6-5
CASSFATTNYGYTF
>TRBV30
CAWSKGLGPGELFF
>TRBV2
CASSDPWRDRQNSNYGYTF
>TRBV6-6
CASSYFGQGGNQPQHF
>TRBV7-9
CASSQQGLRAEKLFF
>TRBV24-1
CATAGTSVLNEQFF
>TRBV27
CASRRSQTGGHEQYF
>TRBV27
CASSAWSGGLNTEAFF
>TRBV6-5
CASTRLAGVGTQYF
>TRBV2
CASSAGGRTGELFF
>TRBV12-5
CASAQRTGSNTGELFF
>TRBV2
CASRRAKSNTGELFF
>TRBV7-9
CASSLAHRAPYNEQFF
>TRBV29-1
CSVGASETQYF
>TRBV5-1
CASSDSLGTYEQYF
>TRBV12-2
CASRSRLAGGSYNEQFF
>TRBV6-5
CASSYSGDRAGYTF
>TRBV7-9
CASSSTLGGAGPQHF
>TRBV15
CATSRGGLTVNTEAFF
>TRBV28
CASSFGGMNTEAFF
>TRBV6-2/TRBV6-3
CASSYEDRGVSYEQYF
>TRBV19
CASSMRTGGAAGNTIYF
>TRBV7-2
CASSLHRDRLRGDQETQYF
>TRBV10-3
CAISDGQENTEAFF
>TRBV24-1
CATSERRTGELFF
>TRBV6-5
CAVGGTEAFF
>TRBV29-1
CSGRLGPNTEAFF
>TRBV24-1
CATSDAAAGNNDEQFF
>TRBV7-9
CASSKGPGGTEAFF
>TRBV2
CASSELGGANVLTF
>TRBV15
CATSREATGNTIYF
>TRBV19
CASSPRLAGDTGELFF
>TRBV5-6
CASSSGQGIFSYEQYF
>TRBV6-5
CASIGDRHHQPQHF